This TCR beta chain was identified during a study of spatial heterogeneity in lung cancer. Time point described: sample taken at primary tumor resection. Sequencing was performed on whole RNA extracted from tumor and nontumor lung tissue, or from frozen PBMC, and the material was left unsorted. Untreated early-stage non-small cell lung cancer patients, roughly 75 in total, were the donors. The table lists this clonotype with a few counts. TCRdb reanalysed the 5' RACE reads using MiXCR and keeps one entry per CDR3 protein. Here the sample spans 45,000 or so distinct CDR3 sequences, about 10% being singletons. There are 15 residues in the CDR3. The V gene's germline CDR1 is MNHEY and CDR2 SVGAGI. Trimming took 7 bases from V and 4 from J; bases not matched to a gene: 9.

This sample comprised PBMCs, obtained at surgery. The chain carries TRBV6-5 and TRBJ2-2; 7 bases map to TRBD1. This receptor was taken from a female donor with early-stage non-small cell lung cancer. For the CDR3, the DNA is TGTGCCAGCATCCCGAGGAAGGGGGCCACCGGGGAGCTGTTTTTT. This codes for CASIPRKGATGELFF.